Here is one TCR beta chain with its context. The record originates from a study of control samples from healthy donors and cancer patients. V was shortened by 6 bases and J by 4 bases, with 10 bases between the two germline ends. Germline-derived CDR1 and CDR2 are MNHEY and SMNVEV (reference sequence). This CDR3 has 13 residues. Here immunoSEQ multiplex PCR was the method, and the copy in TCRdb shows in-frame clones only, minus some. The sample shows roughly 160,000 clones, around 96% of them seen only once. This receptor was taken from a woman aged 25 to 45 in good health. The gene calls are TRBV27 and TRBJ1-3; D unresolved. The source material was blood. DNA of the CDR3: TGTGCCAGCAGCCGATTGGCCGGAAACACCATATATTTT. Translated: CASSRLAGNTIYF.